These T cell receptor beta chains were read from a single sample in a study of shared clonotypes between healthy human individuals. Data came from immunoSEQ multiplex PCR; TCRdb stores just in-frame clones and leaves some out. Found here are about 1 million clones, approximately 70% of them singletons; the top ten hold about 1.5%. Sequencing used memory CD4+ T cells sorted from blood. All receptors come from a young man in good health. Both conserved end residues are part of each CDR3. A D gene is named only where the DNA matches it firmly. Some rows mark clone size as missing; the rest say once, few, many or name a class of expanded clone.

CDR3 protein | CDR3 DNA | J gene | clone size | D gene | V gene
CSVVPGGETQYF | TGCAGCGTCGTACCCGGCGGGGAGACCCAGTACTTC | TRBJ2-5 | - | - | TRBV29-1
CATSIRRMNSPLHF | TGTGCCACCAGCATACGGCGGATGAATTCACCCCTCCACTTT | TRBJ1-6 | - | - | TRBV15
CASSQRAGGSTDTQYF | TGCGCCAGCAGCCAAAGGGCAGGGGGGAGCACAGATACGCAGTATTTT | TRBJ2-3 | once | - | TRBV4-1
CAGGQGAPHEQYF | TGTGCCGGGGGACAGGGGGCTCCCCACGAGCAGTACTTC | TRBJ2-7 | - | TRBD1 | TRBV19
CASSLGTQGYEQYF | TGTGCCAGCAGCTTGGGTACACAGGGTTACGAGCAGTACTTC | TRBJ2-7 | - | - | TRBV5-6
CASSLSSRQSSYEQYF | TGCGCCAGCAGCTTGAGTAGTAGGCAGAGCTCCTACGAGCAGTACTTC | TRBJ2-7 | - | - | TRBV5-1
CASSHRDRAHEQYF | TGCGCCAGCAGTCATCGGGACAGGGCTCACGAGCAGTACTTC | TRBJ2-7 | - | TRBD1 | TRBV23-1
CASSQVEGANEQFF | TGCGCCAGCAGCCAAGTTGAGGGGGCCAATGAGCAGTTCTTC | TRBJ2-1 | - | TRBD1 | TRBV4-3
CASSQGASASLPSYEQFF | TGCGCCAGCAGCCAAGGGGCTAGCGCCTCCCTGCCATCATATGAGCAGTTCTTC | TRBJ2-1 | - | - | TRBV4-3
CASSLRDGSYEQYF | TGTGCCAGCAGTTTGCGGGACGGCTCCTACGAGCAGTACTTC | TRBJ2-7 | - | - | TRBV27
CAWNRGSYEQYF | TGTGCCTGGAACAGGGGCTCCTACGAGCAGTACTTC | TRBJ2-7 | - | TRBD1 | TRBV30
CASSPGTGEETQYF | TGTGCCAGCAGCCCGGGGACAGGGGAAGAGACCCAGTACTTC | TRBJ2-5 | - | TRBD1 | TRBV7-8
CAISESGGAAQFF | TGTGCCATCAGTGAGTCGGGGGGGGCCGCGCAGTTCTTC | TRBJ2-1 | - | - | TRBV10-3
CASSLERGATEAFF | TGTGCCAGCAGCTTAGAACGGGGGGCCACTGAAGCTTTCTTT | TRBJ1-1 | - | - | TRBV7-2
CASSSTRRDPYGYTF | TGTGCCAGCAGCTCGACAAGGAGGGACCCCTATGGCTACACCTTC | TRBJ1-2 | few | - | TRBV7-2
CASTPSESYGYTF | TGTGCCAGCACCCCGAGCGAGTCCTATGGCTACACCTTC | TRBJ1-2 | - | - | TRBV7-9
CASSLDTRGIQPQHF | TGTGCCAGCAGCTTGGACACACGGGGAATCCAGCCCCAGCATTTT | TRBJ1-5 | - | - | TRBV7-2
CASSLGASINSPLHF | TGTGCCAGCAGCTTAGGGGCCAGTATTAATTCACCCCTCCACTTT | TRBJ1-6 | - | - | TRBV7-8
CAWSVGAHTGELFF | TGTGCCTGGAGTGTAGGGGCGCACACCGGGGAGCTGTTTTTT | TRBJ2-2 | few | - | TRBV30
CATSRARLAGDEQYF | TGTGCCACCAGCAGAGCTCGGCTAGCGGGAGACGAGCAGTACTTC | TRBJ2-7 | - | TRBD2 | TRBV15
CASSPSFGTGPYEQYF | TGCGCCAGCAGCCCTTCCTTCGGGACAGGGCCCTACGAGCAGTACTTC | TRBJ2-7 | - | TRBD1 | TRBV5-1
CAWSVGQGASGYTF | TGTGCCTGGAGTGTAGGACAGGGGGCTAGTGGCTACACCTTC | TRBJ1-2 | - | TRBD1 | TRBV30
CASGLVLAGAYEQYF | TGTGCTAGTGGTTTGGTACTAGCGGGAGCCTACGAGCAGTACTTC | TRBJ2-7 | - | TRBD2 | TRBV12-5
CASSLQGARVGQPQHF | TGTGCCAGCAGCTTACAGGGGGCGAGGGTTGGGCAGCCCCAGCATTTT | TRBJ1-5 | few | TRBD1 | TRBV5-6
CASSLGALNQPQHF | TGTGCCAGCAGTTTAGGAGCCCTCAATCAGCCCCAGCATTTT | TRBJ1-5 | - | - | TRBV28
CASSTLTTVDTQYF | TGTGCCAGCAGCACCTTAACGACGGTGGATACGCAGTATTTT | TRBJ2-3 | - | - | TRBV11-2
CASTLTSGISYNEQFF | TGTGCCAGCACCTTAACTAGCGGGATTTCCTACAATGAGCAGTTCTTC | TRBJ2-1 | - | TRBD2 | TRBV7-2
CASRGGLDVYNEQFF | TGTGCCAGCAGGGGGGGACTAGACGTATACAATGAGCAGTTCTTC | TRBJ2-1 | - | TRBD2 | TRBV28
CASSTQSARTGELFF | TGTGCCAGCAGTACTCAATCAGCGAGGACCGGGGAGCTGTTTTTT | TRBJ2-2 | - | - | TRBV2
CASSPNPGEKLFF | TGTGCCAGCTCACCAAACCCAGGGGAAAAACTGTTTTTT | TRBJ1-4 | - | - | TRBV18
CASSLDTDYGYTF | TGTGCCAGCAGCTTAGATACAGACTATGGCTACACCTTC | TRBJ1-2 | - | - | TRBV7-8
CAISSNIGGYTF | TGTGCCATCAGTTCGAATATAGGGGGCTACACCTTC | TRBJ1-2 | - | - | TRBV10-3
CASSEAWGGVQPQHF | TGTGCCAGCAGTGAAGCGTGGGGGGGCGTGCAGCCCCAGCATTTT | TRBJ1-5 | - | - | TRBV6-1
CAWKFKGGNTIYF | TGTGCCTGGAAATTCAAGGGAGGAAACACCATATATTTT | TRBJ1-3 | - | - | TRBV30
CASRGDITGELFF | TGTGCCAGCAGGGGGGACATCACCGGGGAGCTGTTTTTT | TRBJ2-2 | - | - | TRBV6-1
CSVRQGVNYGYTF | TGCAGCGTGCGGCAGGGGGTTAACTATGGCTACACCTTC | TRBJ1-2 | few | TRBD1 | TRBV29-1
CASSLTENLYGYTF | TGCGCCAGCAGCTTAACGGAGAACCTCTATGGCTACACCTTC | TRBJ1-2 | - | - | TRBV4-1
CASSLGGGETQYF | TGTGCCAGCAGCCTGGGGGGAGGGGAGACCCAGTACTTC | TRBJ2-5 | once | TRBD2 | TRBV5-6
CASSLEGTASNEQFF | TGTGCCAGCAGCTTAGAAGGGACAGCGTCCAATGAGCAGTTCTTC | TRBJ2-1 | - | TRBD1 | TRBV11-3
CASSLGVTNSPLHF | TGCGCCAGCAGCTTGGGGGTTACAAATTCACCCCTCCACTTT | TRBJ1-6 | - | - | TRBV5-1
CASRKQGAGTIYSNQPQHF | TGTGCCAGTAGAAAACAGGGGGCCGGGACAATATATAGCAATCAGCCCCAGCATTTT | TRBJ1-5 | - | TRBD1 | TRBV19